Listed here are 25 T cell receptor beta chains from one sample, sequenced in a study of T cells after posttransplantation cyclophosphamide. Profiled with immunoSEQ multiplex PCR; TCRdb holds only in-frame clones, not every one. The profile shows tens of thousands of clones, about 97% of them singletons. Cells defined as naive were viable CD3+CD4+ or CD3+CD8+ and CCR7+CD45RA+CD45RO-CD95-CD27+CD28+. Sample: naive CD4+ T cells sorted from PBMCs. The source is a man in his fifties in good health, CMV-negative, and a related stem cell transplant donor.

The chain uses TRBV7-9 and TRBJ2-1; 14 bases align to TRBD2. The length of the CDR3 is 19 residues. CDR1 is SEHNR, CDR2 FQNEAQ, per germline (reference sequence). With V trimmed by 1 base and J by 1 base, 6 bases remained unmatched. CDR3 coding DNA: TGTGCCAGCAGCTTAGGACTAGCGGGAGGGCCTGGGTCCTACAATGAGCAGTTCTTC. Its protein is CASSLGLAGGPGSYNEQFF.

V usage is TRBV11-1 and J usage is TRBJ2-3; D gene uncertain. Germline-derived CDR1 and CDR2 are SGHAT and FQDESV (reference sequence). Trimming removed 1 base at V and 4 bases at J, with 6 bases between. CDR3 length: 13 amino acids. The CDR3 reads CASSLGSADTQYF. DNA for the CDR3: TGTGCCAGCAGCTTAGGGTCAGCAGATACGCAGTATTTT.

Turning to this clone: One end of the junction fails to match germline, which may point to a read error. The rearrangement links TRBV18 to TRBJ1-2; perhaps TRBD1 as D (6 bases). Per germline, CDR1 KGHSH and CDR2 LQKENI. The length of the CDR3 is 13 residues. CDR3: CASSQDSNHGYTF. The CDR3 region has the DNA TGTGCCAGCTCACAGGACAGTAACCATGGCTACACCTTC.

The gene calls are TRBV5-1 and TRBJ2-7; TRBD1 matches 9 bases. Germline CDR1 reads SGHRS; CDR2 reads YFSETQ. V lost 2 bases, J lost 7 bases, and 16 bases stayed unmatched. The CDR3 consists of 17 residues. CDR3 sequence (DNA): TGCGCCAGCAGCTTCCTTGGGACAGGGCGTCTTGGGGGGGAGCAGTACTTC. This encodes CASSFLGTGRLGGEQYF.

This chain connects TRBV19 to TRBJ2-1; 8 bases are a match to TRBD2. Germline CDR1 reads LNHDA; CDR2 reads SQIVND (reference sequence). The CDR3 sequence is 14 residues long. DNA for the CDR3: TGTGCTAGTGGCCGGGGGGGCTCTGTTTATGAGCAGTTCTTC. This sequence encodes CASGRGGSVYEQFF.

CDR3 residues: CASSLGRTLYGYTF. The CDR3 coding sequence is TGTGCCAGCAGCTTAGGGAGGACCCTTTATGGCTACACCTTC. The chain is built from TRBV7-2 and TRBJ1-2; D is unresolved. Germline loops: CDR1 SGHTA, CDR2 FQGNSA. This CDR3 has 14 amino acids. V was shortened by 1 base and J by 5 bases, with 11 bases between the two germline ends.

The CDR3 DNA sequence: TGCGCCAGCAGCTACGGGACTCTCCAAGAGACCCAGTACTTC. Protein: CASSYGTLQETQYF. This chain links TRBV5-1 with TRBJ2-5; a weak D match, TRBD2 (6 bases). This CDR3 has 14 amino acids. Germline V lookup: CDR1 SGHRS, CDR2 YFSETQ. The V and J ends lost 3 bases and 1 base respectively, with 10 bases between them.

The CDR3 nucleotides read TGTGCCAGCACCCAGGGGGGCGGATCCTTCTCCTACAATGAGCAGTTCTTC. It is translated as CASTQGGGSFSYNEQFF. V and J are TRBV7-6 and TRBJ2-1, with TRBD1 as a possible D gene (7 bases). The CDR3 has 17 amino acids. Germline V gene lookup returns CDR1 SGHVS and CDR2 FNYEAQ. V was shortened by 7 bases and J by 0 bases, with 19 bases between the two germline ends.

This chain links TRBV7-3 with TRBJ2-1; TRBD1 aligns across 12 bases. Germline loops: CDR1 SGHTA, CDR2 FQGTGA. The CDR3 spans 16 residues. V shed 5 bases and J 5 bases; nucleotides not matched to a gene: 7. The DNA for the CDR3 is TGTGCCAGCAGCCGTACCGGGACAGGGGGCAACAATGAGCAGTTCTTC. Its protein is CASSRTGTGGNNEQFF.

Comments on this clone: The junction does not match germline at one end; this may be a read error. The V gene is TRBV6-1, the J gene TRBJ2-3; unclear D gene. CDR1 is MNHNS and CDR2 is SASEGT in the germline V gene. The CDR3 runs 12 residues. CDR3 in amino acids: CASSEASNTQYF. In DNA form, the CDR3 reads TGTGCCAGCAGTGAAGCGTCGAATACTCAGTATTTT.

The CDR3 loop is CASSLGTASGAYEQYF. In nucleotides, the CDR3 is TGTGCCAGCAGCTTAGGGACAGCTAGCGGTGCCTACGAGCAGTACTTC. The chain combines TRBV7-6 with TRBJ2-7, with D perhaps TRBD2 (7 bases). This CDR3 contains 16 residues. Deletions cut 1 base from V and 2 bases from J, with 15 bases between. Germline loops: CDR1 SGHVS, CDR2 FNYEAQ.

This chain links TRBV6-1 with TRBJ1-5; TRBD1 matches 9 bases. Losses at the gene ends were 4 bases for V and 1 base for J; bases not matched to a gene: 5. The CDR3 has 16 amino acids. CDR1 is MNHNS, CDR2 SASEGT, per germline. DNA of the CDR3: TGTGCCAGCAGTGCACAAACAGGGGGCAGCAATCAGCCCCAGCATTTT. Translated: CASSAQTGGSNQPQHF.

The rearrangement links TRBV7-2 to TRBJ1-5, with 8 bases lining up with TRBD1. This CDR3 is 14 amino acids long. Germline V lookup: CDR1 SGHTA, CDR2 FQGNSA. V shed 5 bases, J shed 7 bases, and the junction held 7 bases outside the gene matches. The CDR3 DNA is TGTGCCAGCAGCCCTGACAGGGGTTGGCAGCCCCAGCATTTT. Translating it yields CASSPDRGWQPQHF.

The gene calls are TRBV6-5 and TRBJ1-6; D remains ambiguous. Germline V gives CDR1 MNHEY, CDR2 SVGAGI. There are 13 residues in the CDR3. Trimming removed 6 bases from V and 9 bases from J, with 12 bases in between. The CDR3 region is CASRTETFSPLHF. The CDR3 DNA sequence: TGTGCCAGCAGGACTGAGACTTTTTCACCCCTCCACTTT.

The chain carries TRBV2 and TRBJ2-3; possible D gene TRBD2, 6 bases. The germline V gene has CDR1 SNHLY and CDR2 FYNNEI. Trimming took off 6 bases at V and 4 bases at J, with 14 bases between the two ends. The CDR3 is made up of 14 amino acids. CDR3 protein: CASSRDWGADTQYF. CDR3 nucleotide sequence: TGTGCCAGCAGCCGGGACTGGGGGGCAGATACGCAGTATTTT.

This chain joins TRBV19 and TRBJ1-1; 7 nucleotides align to TRBD1. Germline lookup yields CDR1 LNHDA and CDR2 SQIVND (reference sequence). CDR3 size: 12 residues. The junction had 8 bases not matched to a gene; V was cut back by 6 bases and J by 10 bases. The CDR3: CASSPGGGRAFF. The CDR3 DNA is TGTGCCAGTAGCCCAGGGGGAGGTCGAGCTTTCTTT.

A single count supports this clone. The chain carries TRBV10-2 and TRBJ2-3; 11 positions agree with TRBD2. The germline V gene has CDR1 WSHSY and CDR2 SAAADI. The CDR3 is made up of 15 amino acids. Losses at the gene ends were 5 bases for V and 1 base for J; bases not matched to a gene: 2. CDR3 sequence reads: CASSPLAGGTDTQYF. In DNA, the CDR3 is TGCGCCAGCAGTCCACTAGCGGGGGGCACAGATACGCAGTATTTT.

The V call is TRBV7-3, the J call TRBJ2-1, with TRBD2 as a possible D gene (5 bases). Germline V CDR1 and CDR2: SGHTA, FQGTGA. This CDR3 comprises 15 residues. Trimming left V 2 bases short and J 4 bases short, with 12 bases between. CDR3 bases: TGTGCCAGCAGCTTAGCGGGCATCACATACAATGAGCAGTTCTTC. Its protein product is CASSLAGITYNEQFF.

The genes are TRBV6-1 and TRBJ1-1, with 7 bases that match TRBD1. The germline CDR1 and CDR2 sequences are MNHNS and SASEGT. The CDR3 totals 18 residues. With V trimmed by 3 bases and J by 1 base, 14 bases remained unmatched. Written as DNA, the CDR3 is TGTGCCAGCAGTGACCCCACTGGAGGGGGCTTTGGGAACACTGAAGCTTTCTTT. It encodes CASSDPTGGGFGNTEAFF.

The rearrangement links TRBV6-6 to TRBJ1-5; tentative D call: TRBD1 (5 bases). The V gene lost 2 bases and the J gene lost 7 bases, with 9 bases spanning the gap. The germline gives CDR1 MNHNY, CDR2 SVGAGI (reference sequence). The CDR3 has 13 amino acids. The CDR3 spells CASSYPGNQPQHF. The CDR3 DNA reads TGTGCCAGCAGTTACCCAGGGAACCAGCCCCAGCATTTT.

The chain recombines TRBV7-9 with TRBJ2-2; perhaps TRBD1 as D (6 bases). With 2 bases removed from V and 5 bases from J, the gap between germline ends came to 12 bases. There are 15 residues in the CDR3. Germline CDR1 reads SEHNR; CDR2 reads FQNEAQ (reference sequence). Here the CDR3 reads CASSLRGLATGELFF. CDR3 in DNA: TGTGCCAGCAGCTTAAGGGGGTTAGCAACCGGGGAGCTGTTTTTT.

In the case of this clone: One junction end disagrees with the germline gene, perhaps due to a read error. Other DNA sequences in this specimen translate into the identical CDR3. The chain carries TRBV6-5 and TRBJ1-6, with no clear D. The CDR3 has 15 amino acids. Germline V gives CDR1 MNHEY, CDR2 SVGAGI. The CDR3 region is CASSGSGSRNSPLHF. In DNA form, the CDR3 reads TGTGCCAGCAGTGGTTCGGGGTCACGTAATTCCCCCCTCCACTTT.

J is TRBJ2-1 and V is TRBV5-4, with a possible D match to TRBD1 (7 bases). Per germline, CDR1 SGHNT and CDR2 YYREEE (reference sequence). V lost 5 bases to trimming and J lost 0 bases, with 15 bases between them. This CDR3 spans 16 amino acids. The CDR3 DNA follows: TGTGCCAGCAGTGCCCAGGGGGGATACTCCTACAATGAGCAGTTCTTC. It translates to CASSAQGGYSYNEQFF.

The rearrangement links TRBV2 to TRBJ1-2; TRBD1 agrees at 7 bases. Trimming removed 4 bases from V and 6 bases from J; junction bases left unmatched: 5. The CDR3 runs to 13 residues. Looked up from germline, CDR1 is SNHLY and CDR2 is FYNNEI. The CDR3 DNA reads as TGTGCCAGCAGTGGGGACAGTATCAATGGCTACACCTTC. Amino acid sequence: CASSGDSINGYTF.

V gene TRBV7-9 combines with J gene TRBJ1-2; the match to TRBD1 covers 10 bases. CDR3 size: 15 residues. Trimming at V came to 4 bases and at J to 0 bases, leaving 2 bases not matched to a gene. Germline V lookup: CDR1 SEHNR, CDR2 FQNEAQ (reference sequence). The CDR3 reads CASSSDRGPNYGYTF. CDR3 nucleotide sequence: TGTGCCAGCAGCTCCGACAGGGGGCCTAACTATGGCTACACCTTC.